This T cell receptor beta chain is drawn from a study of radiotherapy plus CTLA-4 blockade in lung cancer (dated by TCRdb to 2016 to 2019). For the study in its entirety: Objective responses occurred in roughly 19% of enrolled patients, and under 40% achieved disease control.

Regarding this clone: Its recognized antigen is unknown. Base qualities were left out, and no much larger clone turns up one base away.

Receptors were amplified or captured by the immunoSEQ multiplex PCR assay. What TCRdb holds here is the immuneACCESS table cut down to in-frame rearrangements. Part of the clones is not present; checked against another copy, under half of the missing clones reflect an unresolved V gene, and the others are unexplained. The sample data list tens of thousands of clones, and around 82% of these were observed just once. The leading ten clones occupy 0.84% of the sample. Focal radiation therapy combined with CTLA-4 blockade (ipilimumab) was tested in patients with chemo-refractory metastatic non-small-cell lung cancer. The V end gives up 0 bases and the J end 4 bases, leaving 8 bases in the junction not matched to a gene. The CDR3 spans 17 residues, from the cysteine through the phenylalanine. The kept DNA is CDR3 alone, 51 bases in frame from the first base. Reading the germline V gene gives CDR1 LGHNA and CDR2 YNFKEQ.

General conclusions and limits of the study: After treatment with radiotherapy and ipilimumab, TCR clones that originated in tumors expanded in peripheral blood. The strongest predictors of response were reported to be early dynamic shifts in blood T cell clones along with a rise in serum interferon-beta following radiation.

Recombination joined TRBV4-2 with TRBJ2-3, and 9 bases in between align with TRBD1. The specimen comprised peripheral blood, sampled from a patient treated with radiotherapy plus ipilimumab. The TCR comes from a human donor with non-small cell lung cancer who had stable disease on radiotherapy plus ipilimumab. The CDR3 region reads CASSQDGGGQGSDTQYF. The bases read TGTGCCAGCAGCCAAGATGGTGGGGGACAGGGATCAGATACGCAGTATTTT.